The clone carrying this T cell receptor beta chain was found once. Its target is not known. Treatment reported: roughly 10-day PBMC culture with coronavirus spike peptide pools or control peptides (ViraFEST assay). The data were obtained in a study of vaccination and CD4 T cells after COVID-19. About the study: Convalescents were six males and four females, two of them Hispanic.

An Oncomine TCR Beta short-read assay was used to sequence the DNA from cultured CD4+ T cells. TCRdb reprocessed the PCR reads via MiXCR and lists one record per CDR3 protein. Here the sample spans about 26,000 distinct CDR3 sequences, about 50% being singletons. The CDR3 has 17 amino acids. V gave up 5 bases and J gave up 9 bases; unmatched junction bases: 20. Germline-derived CDR1 and CDR2 are MNHEY and SMNVEV (reference sequence). The sequence was obtained from a human donor who received a COVID-19 vaccine. The sequencing here drew on CD4+ T cells from blood, cultured in vitro, taken before SARS-CoV-2 vaccination. The chain is built from TRBV27 and TRBJ2-3, with 7 bases matching TRBD1. CDR3 region: CASSGNTPGGARGTQYF. In DNA form, the CDR3 reads TGTGCCAGCAGTGGAAACACCCCAGGGGGAGCCAGGGGGACGCAGTATTTT.